This TCR beta chain was sequenced for a study of HIV-infected patients and healthy controls. This clonotype was seen more than once but under ten times. One entry per CDR3 protein, called by TCRdb with MiXCR from the 5' RACE reads. Of 60,000 to 75,000 distinct CDR3 sequences in the sample, less than 20% were seen once. The CDR3 spans 15 residues. CDR1 is SGHTA, CDR2 FQGNSA, per germline. V lost 1 base and J 7 bases, leaving 14 bases between the germline ends. The chain links TRBV7-2 to TRBJ1-5, with D possibly TRBD1 on 6 matching bases. This TCR came from a human donor in good health. The material sequenced was CD4+ T cells from blood. CDR3 coding DNA: TGTGCCAGCAGCTTAGAGGCGGGGGGCAGCCAGCCCCAGCATTTT. Its translation: CASSLEAGGSQPQHF.